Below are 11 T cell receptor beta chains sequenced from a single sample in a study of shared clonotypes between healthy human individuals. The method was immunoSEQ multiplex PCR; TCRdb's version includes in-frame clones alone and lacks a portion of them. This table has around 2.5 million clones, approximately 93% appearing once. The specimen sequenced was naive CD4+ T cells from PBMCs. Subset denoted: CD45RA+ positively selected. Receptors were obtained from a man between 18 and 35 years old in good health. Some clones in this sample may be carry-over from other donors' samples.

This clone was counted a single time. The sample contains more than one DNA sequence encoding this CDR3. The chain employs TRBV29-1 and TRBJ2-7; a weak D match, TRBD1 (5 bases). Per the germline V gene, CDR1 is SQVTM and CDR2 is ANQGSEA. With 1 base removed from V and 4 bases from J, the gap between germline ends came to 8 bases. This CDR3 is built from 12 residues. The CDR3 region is CSVEADSYEQYF. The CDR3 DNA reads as TGCAGCGTTGAAGCCGACAGTTACGAGCAGTACTTC.

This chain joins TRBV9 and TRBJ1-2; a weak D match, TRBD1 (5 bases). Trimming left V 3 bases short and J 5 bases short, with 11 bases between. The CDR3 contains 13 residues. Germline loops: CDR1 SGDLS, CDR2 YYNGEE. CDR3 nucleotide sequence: TGTGCCAGCAGCGAGGTTGGGGGGTATGGCTACACCTTC. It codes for CASSEVGGYGYTF.

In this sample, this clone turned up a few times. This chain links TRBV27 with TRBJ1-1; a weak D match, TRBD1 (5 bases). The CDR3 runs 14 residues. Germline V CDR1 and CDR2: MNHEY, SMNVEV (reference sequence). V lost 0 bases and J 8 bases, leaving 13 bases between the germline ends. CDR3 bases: TGTGCCAGCAGTTTATCTATGTGGGGACCGGAAGCTTTCTTT. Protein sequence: CASSLSMWGPEAFF.

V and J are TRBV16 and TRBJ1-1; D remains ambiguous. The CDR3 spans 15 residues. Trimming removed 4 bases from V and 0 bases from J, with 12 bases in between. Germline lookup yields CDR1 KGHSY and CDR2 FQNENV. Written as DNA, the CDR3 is TGTGCCAGCAGCCCCTCTCCTACACTGAACACTGAAGCTTTCTTT. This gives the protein CASSPSPTLNTEAFF. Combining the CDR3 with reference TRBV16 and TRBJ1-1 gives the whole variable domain GEEVAQTPKHLVRGEGQKAKLYCAPIKGHSYVFWYQQVLKNEFKFLISFQNENVFDETGMPKERFSAKCLPNSPCSLEIQATKLEDSAVYFCASSPSPTLNTEAFFGQGTRLTVV.

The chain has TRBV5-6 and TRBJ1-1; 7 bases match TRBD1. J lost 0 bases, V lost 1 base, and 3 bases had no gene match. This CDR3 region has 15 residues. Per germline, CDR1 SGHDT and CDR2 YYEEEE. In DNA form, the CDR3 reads TGTGCCAGCAGCTTGCTCCAGGGGGTGAACACTGAAGCTTTCTTT. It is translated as CASSLLQGVNTEAFF. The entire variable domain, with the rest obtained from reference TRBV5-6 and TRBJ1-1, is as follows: DAGVTQSPTHLIKTRGQQVTLRCSPKSGHDTVSWYQQALGQGPQFIFQYYEEEERQRGNFPDRFSGHQFPNYSSELNVNALLLGDSALYLCASSLLQGVNTEAFFGQGTRLTVV.

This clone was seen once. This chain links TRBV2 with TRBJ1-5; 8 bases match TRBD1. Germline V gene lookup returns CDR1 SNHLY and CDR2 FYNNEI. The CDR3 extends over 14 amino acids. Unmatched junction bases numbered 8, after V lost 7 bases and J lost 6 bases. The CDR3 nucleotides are TGTGCCAGCACCCGACAGGGGTTAGGTCAGCCCCAGCATTTT. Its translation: CASTRQGLGQPQHF. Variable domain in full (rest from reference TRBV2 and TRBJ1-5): EPEVTQTPSHQVTQMGQEVILRCVPISNHLYFYWYRQILGQKVEFLVSFYNNEISEKSEIFDDQFSVERPDGSNFTLKIRSTKLEDSAMYFCASTRQGLGQPQHFGDGTRLSIL.

The CDR3 here is CASSSYGTSGNYEQYF. For the CDR3, the DNA is TGTGCCAGCAGCTCCTACGGGACTAGCGGGAACTACGAGCAGTACTTC. V and J are TRBV5-4 and TRBJ2-7, with 13 positions matching TRBD2. The germline V gene encodes CDR1 SGHNT and CDR2 YYREEE (reference sequence). The CDR3 is made up of 16 amino acids. J was trimmed by 3 bases and V by 3 bases; bases with no gene match: 6.

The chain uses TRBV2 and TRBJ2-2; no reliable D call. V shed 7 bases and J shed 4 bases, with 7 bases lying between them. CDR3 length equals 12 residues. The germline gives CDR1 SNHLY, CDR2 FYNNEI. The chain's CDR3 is CASKRFTGELFF. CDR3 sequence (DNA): TGTGCCAGCAAAAGGTTCACCGGGGAGCTGTTTTTT.

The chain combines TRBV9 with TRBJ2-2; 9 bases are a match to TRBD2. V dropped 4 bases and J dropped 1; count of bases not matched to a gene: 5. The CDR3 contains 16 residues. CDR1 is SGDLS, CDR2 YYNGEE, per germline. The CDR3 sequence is CASSPWTSVNTGELFF. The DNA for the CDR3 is TGTGCCAGCAGCCCGTGGACTAGCGTGAACACCGGGGAGCTGTTTTTT.

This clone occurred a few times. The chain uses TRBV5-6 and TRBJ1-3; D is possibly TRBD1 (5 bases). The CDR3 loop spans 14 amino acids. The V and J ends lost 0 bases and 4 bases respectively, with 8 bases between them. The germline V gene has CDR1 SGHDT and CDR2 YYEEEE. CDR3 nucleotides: TGTGCCAGCAGCTTGGGGACAACCGGAAACACCATATATTTT. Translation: CASSLGTTGNTIYF.

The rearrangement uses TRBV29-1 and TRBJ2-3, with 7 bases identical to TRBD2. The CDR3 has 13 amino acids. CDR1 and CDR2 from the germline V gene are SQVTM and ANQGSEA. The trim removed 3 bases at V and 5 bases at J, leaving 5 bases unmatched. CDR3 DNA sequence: TGCAGCGTTGAGCCTAGCGGACTAGATACGCAGTATTTT. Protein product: CSVEPSGLDTQYF.